The rows below give T cell receptor beta chains drawn from one sample of a study of shared clonotypes between healthy human individuals. Profiling relied on immunoSEQ multiplex PCR, and the TCRdb table lists in-frame clones only, not all of them. The sample carries about 1.4 million clones, roughly 96% recorded once. Specimen: naive CD4+ T cells sorted from blood. The receptor source for this set is a man aged 30 to 39 in good health. Both conserved end residues are part of each CDR3. The D gene is left open where the match is weak. Size is stated for part of the rows, as once, few or many counts, or as a class when the clone is expanded.

clone_size: -; j_call: TRBJ1-5; v_call: TRBV28; d_call: -; cdr3_nt: TGTGCCAGCAGCCGCCTTTCCCGATTTGGCAATCAGCCCCAGCATTTT; cdr3_aa: CASSRLSRFGNQPQHF
clone_size: -; j_call: TRBJ2-7; v_call: TRBV5-1; d_call: TRBD1; cdr3_nt: TGCGCCAGCAGCCCGACCGGGACAGGGACCTACGAGCAGTACTTC; cdr3_aa: CASSPTGTGTYEQYF
clone_size: -; j_call: TRBJ2-7; v_call: TRBV21-1; d_call: -; cdr3_nt: TGTGCCAGCGAAGTCCAAGAGGGGGAGGACTACGAGCAGTACTTC; cdr3_aa: CASEVQEGEDYEQYF
clone_size: -; j_call: TRBJ2-3; v_call: TRBV5-4; d_call: -; cdr3_nt: TGTGCCAGCAGCTTGGTTGGGGATCAAGATACGCAGTATTTT; cdr3_aa: CASSLVGDQDTQYF
clone_size: -; j_call: TRBJ1-4; v_call: TRBV4-2; d_call: -; cdr3_nt: TGTGCCAGCAGCCCGCATCCGGTCGTTAATGAAAAACTGTTTTTT; cdr3_aa: CASSPHPVVNEKLFF
clone_size: once; j_call: TRBJ2-3; v_call: TRBV5-4; d_call: -; cdr3_nt: TGTGCCAGCAGCAGGGTCCGCGGGAAGCCAGATACGCAGTATTTT; cdr3_aa: CASSRVRGKPDTQYF
clone_size: -; j_call: TRBJ2-7; v_call: TRBV7-6; d_call: -; cdr3_nt: TGTGCCAGCAGCGGGACTCGCGGGGAGCAGTACTTC; cdr3_aa: CASSGTRGEQYF
clone_size: -; j_call: TRBJ2-2; v_call: TRBV7-9; d_call: TRBD1; cdr3_nt: TGTGCCAGCAGCACACAGGGGGCCGGGGAGCTGTTTTTT; cdr3_aa: CASSTQGAGELFF
clone_size: -; j_call: TRBJ1-3; v_call: TRBV18; d_call: TRBD1; cdr3_nt: TGTGCCAGCTCACCCTTAGGACAGGGGCCTCTACAAACTGGAAACACCATATATTTT; cdr3_aa: CASSPLGQGPLQTGNTIYF
clone_size: few; j_call: TRBJ2-5; v_call: TRBV7-6; d_call: -; cdr3_nt: TGTGCCAGCAGCTTAGTTGGGGAGACCCAGTACTTC; cdr3_aa: CASSLVGETQYF
clone_size: -; j_call: TRBJ1-5; v_call: TRBV2; d_call: TRBD1; cdr3_nt: TGTGCCAGCAGTAAACAGGGGGCGGATCAGCCCCAGCATTTT; cdr3_aa: CASSKQGADQPQHF
clone_size: -; j_call: TRBJ2-7; v_call: TRBV5-4; d_call: -; cdr3_nt: TGTGCCAGCAGCACCTCCAGCTCCCGCGAGCAGTACTTC; cdr3_aa: CASSTSSSREQYF
clone_size: -; j_call: TRBJ1-1; v_call: TRBV27; d_call: -; cdr3_nt: TGTGCCAGCAGTTTACTTAAGGCCAGCACTGAAGCTTTCTTT; cdr3_aa: CASSLLKASTEAFF
clone_size: -; j_call: TRBJ2-1; v_call: TRBV6-4; d_call: -; cdr3_nt: TGTGCCAGCAGTGACTCAGGGTATGAGCAGTTCTTC; cdr3_aa: CASSDSGYEQFF
clone_size: -; j_call: TRBJ2-1; v_call: TRBV19; d_call: -; cdr3_nt: TGTGCCAGTAGTATAACTGGGAATACCTACAATGAGCAGTTCTTC; cdr3_aa: CASSITGNTYNEQFF
clone_size: -; j_call: TRBJ2-5; v_call: TRBV28; d_call: TRBD2; cdr3_nt: TGTGCCAGCAGTTCCTACGGGAGGATTCAAGAGACCCAGTACTTC; cdr3_aa: CASSSYGRIQETQYF
clone_size: few; j_call: TRBJ2-7; v_call: TRBV18; d_call: -; cdr3_nt: TGTGCCAGCTCACCACTAGCTTCCTACGAGCAGTACTTC; cdr3_aa: CASSPLASYEQYF
clone_size: -; j_call: TRBJ1-5; v_call: TRBV19; d_call: -; cdr3_nt: TGTGCCAGTACCGAATTCGGGGCAAGCAATCAGCCCCAGCATTTT; cdr3_aa: CASTEFGASNQPQHF
clone_size: -; j_call: TRBJ2-4; v_call: TRBV29-1; d_call: -; cdr3_nt: TGCAGCGTTAGGGGACTGCTAGCCAAAAACATTCAGTACTTC; cdr3_aa: CSVRGLLAKNIQYF
clone_size: -; j_call: TRBJ2-3; v_call: TRBV7-9; d_call: TRBD2; cdr3_nt: TGTGCCAGCAGCCCCGGGCTAGCGGGAGGGCCGGGGAGCACAGATACGCAGTATTTT; cdr3_aa: CASSPGLAGGPGSTDTQYF
clone_size: -; j_call: TRBJ2-1; v_call: TRBV19; d_call: -; cdr3_nt: TGTGCCAGTAGTAAGTACAATGAGCAGTTCTTC; cdr3_aa: CASSKYNEQFF
clone_size: once; j_call: TRBJ2-7; v_call: TRBV5-6; d_call: -; cdr3_nt: TGTGCCAGCAGCTCCCCCTCGAGCCACGAGCAGTACTTC; cdr3_aa: CASSSPSSHEQYF
clone_size: once; j_call: TRBJ1-3; v_call: TRBV18; d_call: -; cdr3_nt: TGTGCCAGCTCACCCCCGGGGGGAAGCTCTGGAAACACCATATATTTT; cdr3_aa: CASSPPGGSSGNTIYF
clone_size: -; j_call: TRBJ1-5; v_call: TRBV27; d_call: TRBD1; cdr3_nt: TGTGCCAGCAGGCCCCGGACAGGGGGCAATCAGCCCCAGCATTTT; cdr3_aa: CASRPRTGGNQPQHF
clone_size: -; j_call: TRBJ2-1; v_call: TRBV30; d_call: -; cdr3_nt: TGTGCCTGGAGTAACCCTATCAATGAGCAGTTCTTC; cdr3_aa: CAWSNPINEQFF
clone_size: -; j_call: TRBJ2-7; v_call: TRBV29-1; d_call: -; cdr3_nt: TGCAGCGTTGCGGGCAGAACCTACGAGCAGTACTTC; cdr3_aa: CSVAGRTYEQYF
clone_size: -; j_call: TRBJ2-7; v_call: TRBV4-2; d_call: TRBD1; cdr3_nt: TGTGCCAGCAGCCAGGGGGACAGGAACCTCTACGAGCAGTACTTC; cdr3_aa: CASSQGDRNLYEQYF
clone_size: -; j_call: TRBJ2-3; v_call: TRBV5-4; d_call: -; cdr3_nt: TGTGCCAGCAGCTTGGAAAGCGGAGATATCACAGATACGCAGTATTTT; cdr3_aa: CASSLESGDITDTQYF
clone_size: -; j_call: TRBJ2-7; v_call: TRBV9; d_call: TRBD1; cdr3_nt: TGTGCCAGCAGCGCCGGACAGGGTGACTACGAGCAGTACTTC; cdr3_aa: CASSAGQGDYEQYF
clone_size: -; j_call: TRBJ1-1; v_call: TRBV27; d_call: TRBD1; cdr3_nt: TGTGCCAGCACCCCTCGACAGGGGGAAAGTTTGAACACTGAAGCTTTCTTT; cdr3_aa: CASTPRQGESLNTEAFF
clone_size: -; j_call: TRBJ2-7; v_call: TRBV6-6; d_call: -; cdr3_nt: TGTGCCAGCAGTTACCCGAGTGAGGACGGATACGAGCAGTACTTC; cdr3_aa: CASSYPSEDGYEQYF
clone_size: -; j_call: TRBJ2-1; v_call: TRBV9; d_call: -; cdr3_nt: TGTGCCAGCAGCACGCGAGGACAGACCAATGAGCAGTTCTTC; cdr3_aa: CASSTRGQTNEQFF
clone_size: -; j_call: TRBJ2-5; v_call: TRBV5-6; d_call: -; cdr3_nt: TGTGCCAGCAGCTTGTCACAGGTGAACAGGCGGTGGACCCAGTACTTC; cdr3_aa: CASSLSQVNRRWTQYF
clone_size: -; j_call: TRBJ1-4; v_call: TRBV28; d_call: -; cdr3_nt: TGTGCCAGCAGTTTGGGTCAAAAACTGTTTTTT; cdr3_aa: CASSLGQKLFF
clone_size: -; j_call: TRBJ2-5; v_call: TRBV9; d_call: TRBD2; cdr3_nt: TGTGCCAGCAGCGTAGCTACGACTAGCGGGGAAGAGACCCAGTACTTC; cdr3_aa: CASSVATTSGEETQYF
clone_size: once; j_call: TRBJ1-1; v_call: TRBV6-5; d_call: -; cdr3_nt: TGTGCCAGCAGTTTTCGTCCGGGCCCACCAGAAGCTTTCTTT; cdr3_aa: CASSFRPGPPEAFF
clone_size: -; j_call: TRBJ2-1; v_call: TRBV4-2; d_call: -; cdr3_nt: TGTGCCAGCAGCCAAAGTTCGGACAGTCACAATGAGCAGTTCTTC; cdr3_aa: CASSQSSDSHNEQFF
clone_size: -; j_call: TRBJ2-5; v_call: TRBV4-3; d_call: -; cdr3_nt: TGCGCCAGCAGCCAAGAGGCGGCAAAGCAAGAGACCCAGTACTTC; cdr3_aa: CASSQEAAKQETQYF
clone_size: -; j_call: TRBJ1-6; v_call: TRBV5-6; d_call: -; cdr3_nt: TGTGCCAGCAGCTTGGGCTTAGGTTCCTATAATTCACCCCTCCACTTT; cdr3_aa: CASSLGLGSYNSPLHF
clone_size: once; j_call: TRBJ2-3; v_call: TRBV18; d_call: -; cdr3_nt: TGTGCCAGCTCACCGGGAGTTTCGGATACGCAGTATTTT; cdr3_aa: CASSPGVSDTQYF
clone_size: -; j_call: TRBJ2-7; v_call: TRBV25-1; d_call: -; cdr3_nt: TGTGCCAGCAGTGAGGCCAGACCCAGGGGTAACTACGAGCAGTACTTC; cdr3_aa: CASSEARPRGNYEQYF
clone_size: -; j_call: TRBJ1-1; v_call: TRBV19; d_call: -; cdr3_nt: TGTGCCAGTAGTAAGTCCCGTATAAAGACTGAAGCTTTCTTT; cdr3_aa: CASSKSRIKTEAFF
clone_size: -; j_call: TRBJ2-1; v_call: TRBV29-1; d_call: TRBD2; cdr3_nt: TGCAGCGTTGAAGCGGGAGGGCCGGGTCATGAGCAGTTCTTC; cdr3_aa: CSVEAGGPGHEQFF
clone_size: -; j_call: TRBJ2-3; v_call: TRBV5-1; d_call: TRBD2; cdr3_nt: TGCGCCAGCAGCTTGGGACTACTAGCGGGAGGGCCACGGGGTGCAGATACGCAGTATTTT; cdr3_aa: CASSLGLLAGGPRGADTQYF
clone_size: -; j_call: TRBJ1-1; v_call: TRBV27; d_call: -; cdr3_nt: TGTGCCAGCAGTTTTACCCCCGGGAGATTGAACACTGAAGCTTTCTTT; cdr3_aa: CASSFTPGRLNTEAFF
clone_size: once; j_call: TRBJ2-5; v_call: TRBV5-1; d_call: -; cdr3_nt: TGCGCCAGCAGCTTGGTCGGGGGTTGGCAAGAGACCCAGTACTTC; cdr3_aa: CASSLVGGWQETQYF
clone_size: -; j_call: TRBJ2-2; v_call: TRBV27; d_call: TRBD2; cdr3_nt: TGTGCCAGCAGTTCTAGCGGGAGGGCCCACGGGGAGCTGTTTTTT; cdr3_aa: CASSSSGRAHGELFF
clone_size: -; j_call: TRBJ2-1; v_call: TRBV21-1; d_call: -; cdr3_nt: TGTGCCAGCAGGACAAATCCGGGACTAGCGGAGCTTAGGGAAAATAATGAGCAGTTCTTC; cdr3_aa: CASRTNPGLAELRENNEQFF
clone_size: -; j_call: TRBJ2-1; v_call: TRBV11-3; d_call: -; cdr3_nt: TGTGCCAGCAGCCGTCTGTCCGGCTCCTACAATGAGCAGTTCTTC; cdr3_aa: CASSRLSGSYNEQFF
clone_size: -; j_call: TRBJ2-2; v_call: TRBV9; d_call: TRBD1; cdr3_nt: TGTGCCAGCAGCGTAGTTGGGGACAGGTTTTACACCGGGGAGCTGTTTTTT; cdr3_aa: CASSVVGDRFYTGELFF
clone_size: -; j_call: TRBJ1-1; v_call: TRBV5-6; d_call: TRBD1; cdr3_nt: TGTGCCAGCAGCTTTGACAGGGTGAGGATGAACACTGAAGCTTTCTTT; cdr3_aa: CASSFDRVRMNTEAFF
clone_size: -; j_call: TRBJ2-1; v_call: TRBV12-5; d_call: -; cdr3_nt: TGTGCTAGTGGTTTGGATCCGGGGCCTACGAGGTTCTTC; cdr3_aa: CASGLDPGPTRFF
clone_size: -; j_call: TRBJ1-1; v_call: TRBV28; d_call: -; cdr3_nt: TGTGCCAGCAGTTTGAAAAACACTGAAGCTTTCTTT; cdr3_aa: CASSLKNTEAFF
clone_size: once; j_call: TRBJ2-2; v_call: TRBV21-1; d_call: -; cdr3_nt: TGTGCCAGCAGCAAAAGACAGGGTAACACCGGGGAGCTGTTTTTT; cdr3_aa: CASSKRQGNTGELFF
clone_size: -; j_call: TRBJ1-3; v_call: TRBV4-1; d_call: -; cdr3_nt: TGCGCCAGCAGCCTGATAGACTCTCGTGGAAACACCATATATTTT; cdr3_aa: CASSLIDSRGNTIYF